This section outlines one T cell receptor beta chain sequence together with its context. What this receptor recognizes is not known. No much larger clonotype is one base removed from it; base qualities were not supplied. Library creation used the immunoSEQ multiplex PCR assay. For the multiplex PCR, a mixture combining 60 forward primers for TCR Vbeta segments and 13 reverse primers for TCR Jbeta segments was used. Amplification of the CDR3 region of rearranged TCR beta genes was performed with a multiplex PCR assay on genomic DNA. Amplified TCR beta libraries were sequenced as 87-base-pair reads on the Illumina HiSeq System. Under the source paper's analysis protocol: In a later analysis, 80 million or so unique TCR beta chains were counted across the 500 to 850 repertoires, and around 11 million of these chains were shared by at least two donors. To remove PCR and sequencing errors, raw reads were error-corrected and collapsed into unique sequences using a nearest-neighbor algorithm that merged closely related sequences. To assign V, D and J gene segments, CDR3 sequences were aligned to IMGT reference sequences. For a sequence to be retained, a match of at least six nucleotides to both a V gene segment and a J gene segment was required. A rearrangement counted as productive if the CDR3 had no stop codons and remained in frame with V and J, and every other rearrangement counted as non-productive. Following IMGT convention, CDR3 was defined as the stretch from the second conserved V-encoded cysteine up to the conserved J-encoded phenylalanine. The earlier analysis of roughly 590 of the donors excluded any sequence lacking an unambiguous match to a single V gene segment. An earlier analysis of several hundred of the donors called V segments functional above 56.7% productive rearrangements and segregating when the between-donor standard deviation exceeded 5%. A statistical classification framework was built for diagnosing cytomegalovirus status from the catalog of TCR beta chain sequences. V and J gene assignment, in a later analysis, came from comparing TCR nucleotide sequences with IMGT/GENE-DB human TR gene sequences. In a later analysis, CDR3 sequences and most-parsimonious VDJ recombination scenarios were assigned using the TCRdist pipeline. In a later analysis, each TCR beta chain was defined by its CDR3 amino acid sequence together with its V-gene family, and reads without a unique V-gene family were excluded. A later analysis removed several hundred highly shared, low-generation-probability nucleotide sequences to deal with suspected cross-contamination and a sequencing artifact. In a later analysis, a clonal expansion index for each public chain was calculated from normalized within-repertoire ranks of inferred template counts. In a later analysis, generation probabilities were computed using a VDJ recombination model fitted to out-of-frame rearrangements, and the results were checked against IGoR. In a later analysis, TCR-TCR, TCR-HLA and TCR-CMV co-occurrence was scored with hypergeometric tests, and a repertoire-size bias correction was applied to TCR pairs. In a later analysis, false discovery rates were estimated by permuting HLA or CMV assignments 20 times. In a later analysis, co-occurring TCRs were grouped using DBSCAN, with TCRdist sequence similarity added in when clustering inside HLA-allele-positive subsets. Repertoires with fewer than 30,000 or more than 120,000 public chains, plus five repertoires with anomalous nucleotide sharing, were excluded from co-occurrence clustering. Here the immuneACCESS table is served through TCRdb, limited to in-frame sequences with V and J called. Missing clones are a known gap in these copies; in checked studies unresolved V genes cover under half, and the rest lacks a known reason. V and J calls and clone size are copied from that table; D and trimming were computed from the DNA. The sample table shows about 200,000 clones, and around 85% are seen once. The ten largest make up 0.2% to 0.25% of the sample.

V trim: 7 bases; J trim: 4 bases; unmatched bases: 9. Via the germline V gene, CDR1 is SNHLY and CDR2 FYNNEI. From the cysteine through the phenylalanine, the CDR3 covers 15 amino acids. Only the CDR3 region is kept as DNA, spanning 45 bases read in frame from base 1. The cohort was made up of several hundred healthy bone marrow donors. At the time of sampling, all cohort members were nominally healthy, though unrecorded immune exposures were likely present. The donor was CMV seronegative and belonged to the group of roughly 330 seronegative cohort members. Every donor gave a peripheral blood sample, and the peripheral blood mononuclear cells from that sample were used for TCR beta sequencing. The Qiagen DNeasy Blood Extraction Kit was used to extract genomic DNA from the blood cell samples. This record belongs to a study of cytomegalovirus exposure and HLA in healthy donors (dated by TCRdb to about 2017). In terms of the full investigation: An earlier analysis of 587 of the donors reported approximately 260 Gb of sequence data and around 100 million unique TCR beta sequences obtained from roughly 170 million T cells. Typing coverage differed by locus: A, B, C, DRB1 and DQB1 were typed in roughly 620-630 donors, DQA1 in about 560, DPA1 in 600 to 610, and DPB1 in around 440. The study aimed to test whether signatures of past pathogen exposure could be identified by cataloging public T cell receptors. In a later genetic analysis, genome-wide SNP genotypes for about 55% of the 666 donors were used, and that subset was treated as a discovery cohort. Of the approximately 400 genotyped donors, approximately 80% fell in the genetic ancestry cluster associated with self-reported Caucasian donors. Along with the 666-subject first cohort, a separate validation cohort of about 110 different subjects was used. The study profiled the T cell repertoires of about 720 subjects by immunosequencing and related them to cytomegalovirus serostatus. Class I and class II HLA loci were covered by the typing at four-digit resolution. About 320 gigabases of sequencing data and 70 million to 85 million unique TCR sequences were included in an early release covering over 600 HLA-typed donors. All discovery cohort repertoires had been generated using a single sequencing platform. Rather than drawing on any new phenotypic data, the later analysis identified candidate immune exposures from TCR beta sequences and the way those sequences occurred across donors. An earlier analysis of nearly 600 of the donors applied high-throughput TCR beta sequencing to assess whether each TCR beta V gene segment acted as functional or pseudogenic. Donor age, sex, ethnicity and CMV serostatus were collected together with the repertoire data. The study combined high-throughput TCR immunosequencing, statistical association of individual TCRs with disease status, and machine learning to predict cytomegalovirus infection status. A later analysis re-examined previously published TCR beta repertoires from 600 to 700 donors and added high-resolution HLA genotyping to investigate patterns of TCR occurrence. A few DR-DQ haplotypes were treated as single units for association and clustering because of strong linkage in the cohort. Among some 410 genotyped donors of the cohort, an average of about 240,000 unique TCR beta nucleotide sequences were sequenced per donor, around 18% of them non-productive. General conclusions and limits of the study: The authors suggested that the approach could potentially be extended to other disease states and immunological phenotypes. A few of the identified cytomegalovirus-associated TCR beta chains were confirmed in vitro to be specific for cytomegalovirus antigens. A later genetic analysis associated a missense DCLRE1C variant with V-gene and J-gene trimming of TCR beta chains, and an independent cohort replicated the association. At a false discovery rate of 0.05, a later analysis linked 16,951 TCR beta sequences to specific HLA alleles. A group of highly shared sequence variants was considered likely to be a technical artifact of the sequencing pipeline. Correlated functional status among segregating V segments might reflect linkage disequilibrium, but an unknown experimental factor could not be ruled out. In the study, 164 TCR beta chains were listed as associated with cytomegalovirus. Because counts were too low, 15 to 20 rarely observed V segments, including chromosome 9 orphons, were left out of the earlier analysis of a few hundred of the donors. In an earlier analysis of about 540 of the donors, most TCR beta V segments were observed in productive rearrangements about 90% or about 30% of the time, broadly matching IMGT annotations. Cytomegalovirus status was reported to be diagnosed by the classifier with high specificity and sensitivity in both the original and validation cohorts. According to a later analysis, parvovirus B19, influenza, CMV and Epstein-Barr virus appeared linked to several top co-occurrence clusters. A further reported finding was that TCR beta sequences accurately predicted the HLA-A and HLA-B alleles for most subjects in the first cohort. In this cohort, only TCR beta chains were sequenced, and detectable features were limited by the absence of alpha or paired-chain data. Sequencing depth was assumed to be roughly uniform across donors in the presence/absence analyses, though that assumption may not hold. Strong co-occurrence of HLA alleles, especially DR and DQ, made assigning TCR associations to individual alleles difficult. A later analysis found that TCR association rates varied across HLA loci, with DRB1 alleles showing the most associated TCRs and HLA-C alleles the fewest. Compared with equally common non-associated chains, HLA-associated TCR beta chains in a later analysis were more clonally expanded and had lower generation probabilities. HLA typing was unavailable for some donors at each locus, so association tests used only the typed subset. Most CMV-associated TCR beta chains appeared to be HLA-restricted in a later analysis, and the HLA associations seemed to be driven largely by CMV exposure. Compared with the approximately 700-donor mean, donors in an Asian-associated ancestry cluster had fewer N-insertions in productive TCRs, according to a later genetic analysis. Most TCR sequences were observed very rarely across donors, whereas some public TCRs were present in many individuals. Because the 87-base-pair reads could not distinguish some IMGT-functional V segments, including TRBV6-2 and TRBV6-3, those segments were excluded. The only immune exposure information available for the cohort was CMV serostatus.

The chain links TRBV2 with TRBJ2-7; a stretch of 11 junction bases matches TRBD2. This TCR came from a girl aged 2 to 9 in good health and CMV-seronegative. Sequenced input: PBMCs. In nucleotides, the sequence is TGTGCCAGCAATAAAGGGGGGACTAGCGGTTACGAGCAGTACTTC. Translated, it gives CASNKGGTSGYEQYF.